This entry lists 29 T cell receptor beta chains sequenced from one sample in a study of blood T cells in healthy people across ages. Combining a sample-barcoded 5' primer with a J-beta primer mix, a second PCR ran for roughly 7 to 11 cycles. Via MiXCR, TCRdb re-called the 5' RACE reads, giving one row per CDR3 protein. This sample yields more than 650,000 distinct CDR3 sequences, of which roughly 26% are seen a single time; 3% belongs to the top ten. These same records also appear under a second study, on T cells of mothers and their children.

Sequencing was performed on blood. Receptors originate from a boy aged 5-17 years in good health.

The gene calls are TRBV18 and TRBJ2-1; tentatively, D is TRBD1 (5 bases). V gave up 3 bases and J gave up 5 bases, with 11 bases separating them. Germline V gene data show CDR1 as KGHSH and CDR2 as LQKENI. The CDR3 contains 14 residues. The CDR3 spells CASSPTELDNEQFF. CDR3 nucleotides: TGTGCCAGCTCACCGACAGAGCTCGACAATGAGCAGTTCTTC.

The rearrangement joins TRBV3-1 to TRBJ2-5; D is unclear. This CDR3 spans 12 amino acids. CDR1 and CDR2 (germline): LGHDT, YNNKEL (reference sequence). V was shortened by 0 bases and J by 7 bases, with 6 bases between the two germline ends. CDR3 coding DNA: TGTGCCAGCAGCCAAGACAAGGGGACCCAGTACTTC. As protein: CASSQDKGTQYF.

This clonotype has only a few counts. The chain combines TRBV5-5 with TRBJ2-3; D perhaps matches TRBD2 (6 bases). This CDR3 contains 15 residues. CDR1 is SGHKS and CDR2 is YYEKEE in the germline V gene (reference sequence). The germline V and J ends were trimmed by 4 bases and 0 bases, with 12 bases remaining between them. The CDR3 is CASSKTGLSTDTQYF. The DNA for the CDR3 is TGTGCCAGCAGCAAAACGGGACTTAGCACAGATACGCAGTATTTT. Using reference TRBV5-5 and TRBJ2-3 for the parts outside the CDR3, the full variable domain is DAGVTQSPTHLIKTRGQQVTLRCSPISGHKSVSWYQQVLGQGPQFIFQYYEKEERGRGNFPDRFSARQFPNYSSELNVNALLLGDSALYLCASSKTGLSTDTQYFGPGTRLTVL.

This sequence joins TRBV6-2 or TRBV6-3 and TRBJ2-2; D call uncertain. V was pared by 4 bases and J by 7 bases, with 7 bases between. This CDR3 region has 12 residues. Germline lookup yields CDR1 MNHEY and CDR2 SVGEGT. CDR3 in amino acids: CASSSRLGELFF. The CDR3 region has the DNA TGTGCCAGCAGTTCACGTCTCGGGGAGCTGTTTTTT.

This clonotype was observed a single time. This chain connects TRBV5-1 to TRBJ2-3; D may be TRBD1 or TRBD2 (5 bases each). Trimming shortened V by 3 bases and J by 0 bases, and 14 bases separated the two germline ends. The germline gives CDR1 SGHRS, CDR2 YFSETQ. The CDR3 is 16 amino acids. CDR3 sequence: CASSSGTTVSTDTQYF. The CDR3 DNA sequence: TGCGCCAGCAGCTCTGGGACCACCGTGAGCACAGATACGCAGTATTTT.

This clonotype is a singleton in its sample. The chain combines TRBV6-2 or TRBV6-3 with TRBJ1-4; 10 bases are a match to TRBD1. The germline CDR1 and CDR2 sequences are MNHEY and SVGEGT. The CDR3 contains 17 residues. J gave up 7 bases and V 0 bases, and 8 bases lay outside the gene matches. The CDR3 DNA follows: TGTGCCAGCAGTTACTCGATATATGACAGGGGGCCTGAAAAACTGTTTTTT. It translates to CASSYSIYDRGPEKLFF.

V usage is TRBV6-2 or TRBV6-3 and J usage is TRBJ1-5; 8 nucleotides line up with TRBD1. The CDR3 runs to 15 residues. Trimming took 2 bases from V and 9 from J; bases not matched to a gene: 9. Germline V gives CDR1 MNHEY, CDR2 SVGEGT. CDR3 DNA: TGTGCCAGCAGTTACCTGACAGGGGAGAGTCGGCCCCAGCATTTT. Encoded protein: CASSYLTGESRPQHF.

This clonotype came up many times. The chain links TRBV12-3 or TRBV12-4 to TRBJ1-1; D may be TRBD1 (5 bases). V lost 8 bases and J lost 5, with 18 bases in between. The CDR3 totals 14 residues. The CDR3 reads CASVGSARGTEAFF. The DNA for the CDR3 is TGTGCCAGCGTAGGTTCCGCGAGGGGAACTGAAGCTTTCTTT.

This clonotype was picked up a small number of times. The CDR3 spells CSVERGRGREQYF. In DNA, the CDR3 is TGCAGCGTTGAACGGGGCAGGGGGCGCGAGCAGTACTTC. The V gene is TRBV29-1, the J gene TRBJ2-7, with 8 bases aligning to TRBD1. Germline lookup yields CDR1 SQVTM and CDR2 ANQGSEA. The CDR3 sequence is 13 residues long. V trimming: 2 bases; J trimming: 6 bases; junction bases outside the gene matches: 6.

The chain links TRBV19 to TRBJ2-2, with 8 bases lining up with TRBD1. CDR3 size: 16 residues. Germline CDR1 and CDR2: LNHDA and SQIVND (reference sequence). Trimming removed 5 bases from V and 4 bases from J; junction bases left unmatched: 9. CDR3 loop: CASSLARTGLTGELFF. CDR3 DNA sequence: TGTGCCAGTAGTCTCGCGAGGACAGGGCTCACCGGGGAGCTGTTTTTT.

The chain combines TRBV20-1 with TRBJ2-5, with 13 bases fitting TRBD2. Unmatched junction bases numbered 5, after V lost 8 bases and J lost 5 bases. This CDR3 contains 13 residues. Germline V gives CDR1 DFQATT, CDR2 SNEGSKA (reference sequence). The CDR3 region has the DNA TGCAGTCGACTAGCGGGGGGTCGGGAGACCCAGTACTTC. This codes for CSRLAGGRETQYF.

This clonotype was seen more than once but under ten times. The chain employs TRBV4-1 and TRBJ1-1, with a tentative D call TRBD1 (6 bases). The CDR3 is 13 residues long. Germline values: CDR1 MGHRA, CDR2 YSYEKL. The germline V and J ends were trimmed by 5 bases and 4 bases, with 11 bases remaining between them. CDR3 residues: CASSYREATEAFF. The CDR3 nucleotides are TGCGCCAGCAGCTACAGGGAGGCCACTGAAGCTTTCTTT.

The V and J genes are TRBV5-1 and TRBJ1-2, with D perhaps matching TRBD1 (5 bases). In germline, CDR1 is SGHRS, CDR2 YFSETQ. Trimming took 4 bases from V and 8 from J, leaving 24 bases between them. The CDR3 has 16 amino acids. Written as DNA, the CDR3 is TGCGCCAGCAGCCCGGGACTTAGCCCCCTCGTTATCGGCTACACCTTC. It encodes CASSPGLSPLVIGYTF.

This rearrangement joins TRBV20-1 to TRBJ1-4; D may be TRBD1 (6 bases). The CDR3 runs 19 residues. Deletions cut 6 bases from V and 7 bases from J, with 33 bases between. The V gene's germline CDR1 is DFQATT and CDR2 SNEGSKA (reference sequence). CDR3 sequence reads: CSARPFGVQGIVISEKLFF. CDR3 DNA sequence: TGCAGTGCCCGACCCTTTGGAGTGCAGGGGATTGTTATTAGTGAAAAACTGTTTTTT.

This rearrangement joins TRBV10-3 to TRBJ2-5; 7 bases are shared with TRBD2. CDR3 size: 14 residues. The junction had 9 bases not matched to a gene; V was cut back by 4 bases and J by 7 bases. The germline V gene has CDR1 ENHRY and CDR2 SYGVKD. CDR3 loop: CAISGRGEGGTQYF. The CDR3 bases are TGTGCCATCAGTGGACGAGGGGAGGGTGGGACCCAGTACTTC.

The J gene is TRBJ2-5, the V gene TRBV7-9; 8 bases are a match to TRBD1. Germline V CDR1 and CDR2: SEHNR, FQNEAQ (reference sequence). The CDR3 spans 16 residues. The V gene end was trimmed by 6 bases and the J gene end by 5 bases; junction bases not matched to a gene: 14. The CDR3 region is CASRSGTGGIRETQYF. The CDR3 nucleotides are TGTGCCAGCAGATCCGGGACAGGTGGAATTCGGGAGACCCAGTACTTC.

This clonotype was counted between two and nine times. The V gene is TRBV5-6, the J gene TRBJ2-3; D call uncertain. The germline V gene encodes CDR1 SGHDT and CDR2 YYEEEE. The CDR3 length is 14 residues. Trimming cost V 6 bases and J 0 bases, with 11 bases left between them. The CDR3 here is CASTRVPSTDTQYF. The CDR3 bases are TGTGCCAGCACCCGGGTGCCTAGCACAGATACGCAGTATTTT.

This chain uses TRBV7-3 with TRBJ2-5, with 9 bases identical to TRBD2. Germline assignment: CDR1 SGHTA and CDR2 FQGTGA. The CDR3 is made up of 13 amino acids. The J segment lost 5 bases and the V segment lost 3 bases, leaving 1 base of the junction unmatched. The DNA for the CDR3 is TGTGCCAGCAGCTTCGGACTAGCGGAGACCCAGTACTTC. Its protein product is CASSFGLAETQYF.

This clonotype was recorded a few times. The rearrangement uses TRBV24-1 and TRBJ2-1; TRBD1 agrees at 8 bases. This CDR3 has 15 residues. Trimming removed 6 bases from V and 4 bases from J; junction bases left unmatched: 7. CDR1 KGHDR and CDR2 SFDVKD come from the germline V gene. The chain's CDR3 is CATSHTGGAYNEQFF. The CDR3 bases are TGTGCCACCAGTCATACAGGGGGTGCGTACAATGAGCAGTTCTTC.

The DNA of the CDR3 is TGTGCCAGCGGGGACAGGCAATCGGACGAGCAGTACTTC. This gives the protein CASGDRQSDEQYF. This chain joins TRBV2 and TRBJ2-7; TRBD1 matches at 8 bases. The germline gives CDR1 SNHLY, CDR2 FYNNEI. The CDR3 contains 13 residues. With V trimmed by 8 bases and J by 5 bases, 8 bases remained unmatched. The complete variable domain, with remaining parts taken from reference TRBV2 and TRBJ2-7, reads EPEVTQTPSHQVTQMGQEVILRCVPISNHLYFYWYRQILGQKVEFLVSFYNNEISEKSEIFDDQFSVERPDGSNFTLKIRSTKLEDSAMYFCASGDRQSDEQYFGPGTRLTVT.

CDR3 sequence reads: CASSPSGTGVYEQYF. The CDR3, as DNA: TGCGCCAGCAGCCCCTCCGGGACAGGTGTATACGAGCAGTACTTC. V gene TRBV5-1 combines with J gene TRBJ2-7; 8 bases agree with TRBD1. Trimming at V came to 4 bases and at J to 4 bases, leaving 10 bases not matched to a gene. This CDR3 has 15 residues. Germline CDR1 and CDR2: SGHRS and YFSETQ.

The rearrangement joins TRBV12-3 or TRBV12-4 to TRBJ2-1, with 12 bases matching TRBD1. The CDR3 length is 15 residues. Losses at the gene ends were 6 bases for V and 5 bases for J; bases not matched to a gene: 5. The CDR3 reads CASRPGQGAHNEQFF. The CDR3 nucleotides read TGTGCCAGCAGACCGGGACAGGGGGCTCACAATGAGCAGTTCTTC.

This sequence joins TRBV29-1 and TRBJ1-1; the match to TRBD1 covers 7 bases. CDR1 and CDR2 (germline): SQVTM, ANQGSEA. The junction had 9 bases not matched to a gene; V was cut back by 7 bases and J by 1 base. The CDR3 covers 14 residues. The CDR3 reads CSAAQGNGNTEAFF. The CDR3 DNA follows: TGCAGCGCTGCACAGGGGAACGGGAACACTGAAGCTTTCTTT.

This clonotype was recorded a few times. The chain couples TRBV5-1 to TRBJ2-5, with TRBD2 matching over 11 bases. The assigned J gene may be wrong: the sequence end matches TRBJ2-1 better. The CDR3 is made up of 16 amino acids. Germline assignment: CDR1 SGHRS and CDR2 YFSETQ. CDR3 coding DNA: TGCGCCAGCAGCTTGACTAGCGGGGGACTGGGGAATGAGCAGTTCTTC. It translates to CASSLTSGGLGNEQFF.

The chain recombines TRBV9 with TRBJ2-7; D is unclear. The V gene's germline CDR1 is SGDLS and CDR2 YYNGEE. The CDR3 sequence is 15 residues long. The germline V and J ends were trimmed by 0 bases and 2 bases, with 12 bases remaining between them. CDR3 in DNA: TGTGCCAGCAGCGTAGAGTCTGGTGTTGCCTACGAGCAGTACTTC. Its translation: CASSVESGVAYEQYF.

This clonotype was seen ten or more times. The CDR3 loop reads CASSQDPGPYETQYF. For the CDR3, the DNA is TGCGCCAGCAGCCAAGATCCAGGTCCGTACGAGACCCAGTACTTC. V is TRBV4-1 and J is TRBJ2-5; D unclear. Trimming cost V 0 bases and J 5 bases, with 13 bases left between them. CDR1 and CDR2 from the germline V gene are MGHRA and YSYEKL. This CDR3 comprises 15 residues.

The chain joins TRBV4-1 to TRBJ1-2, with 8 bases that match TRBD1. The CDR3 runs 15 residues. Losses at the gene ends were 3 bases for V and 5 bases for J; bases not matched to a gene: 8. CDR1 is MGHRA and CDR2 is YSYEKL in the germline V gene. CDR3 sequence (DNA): TGCGCCAGCAGCCACGGACAGGGCGTTGGATATGGCTACACCTTC. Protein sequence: CASSHGQGVGYGYTF.

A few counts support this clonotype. CDR3 protein: CSAAKNEKLFF. The DNA of the CDR3 is TGCAGTGCGGCCAAGAATGAAAAACTGTTTTTT. The chain joins TRBV20-1 to TRBJ1-4; D unclear. The germline gives CDR1 DFQATT, CDR2 SNEGSKA (reference sequence). The CDR3 is 11 residues long. Deletions cut 6 bases from V and 5 bases from J, with 7 bases between.

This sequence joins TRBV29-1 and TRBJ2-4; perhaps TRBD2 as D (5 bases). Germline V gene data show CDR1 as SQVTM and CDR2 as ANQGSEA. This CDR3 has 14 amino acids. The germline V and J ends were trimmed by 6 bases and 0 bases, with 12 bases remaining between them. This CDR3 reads CSVRGRLAKNIQYF. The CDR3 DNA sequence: TGCAGCGTCCGGGGTAGACTAGCCAAAAACATTCAGTACTTC.